The present TCR beta chain was sequenced within a study of siplizumab effects on memory and regulatory T cells (dated by TCRdb to between 2018 and 2020). About the investigation overall: The study examined how the anti-CD2 antibody siplizumab affects alloreactive T-cell subsets in allogeneic mixed lymphocyte reactions built from human PBMCs. Results and caveats for the whole study, not just this receptor: The suppressive function of proliferating Tregs from siplizumab cultures was not functionally confirmed. Among mappable alloreactive CD4+ clones, an average Treg-derived fraction of approximately 73% was observed with siplizumab, compared with less than 35% in control reactions. Sequences below about 10^-5 frequency were poorly captured, so only a minor fraction of alloreactive clones could be mapped to unstimulated subsets. Roughly 80-97% of proliferating CD4+ or CD8+ clones could not be assigned a naive or memory phenotype. The cumulative frequency of alloreactive sequences traceable to unstimulated CD4+ memory T cells was significantly reduced by siplizumab. Greater diversity appeared to be present in unstimulated naive T cells than in memory T cells, and a substantial contribution to the alloresponse seemed to be made by naive cells.

The CDR3 numbers 18 residues from cysteine through phenylalanine. Just the 54-base CDR3 DNA is kept, in frame starting at base 1. Taken from the germline V gene, the CDR1 and CDR2 loops are SGHNT and YENEEA. The V and J ends are trimmed by 0 bases and 0 bases, leaving 12 bases between them. TCRbeta CDR3 sequencing was performed on sorted unstimulated T cells and on proliferating T cells recovered from mixed lymphocyte reactions. Fresh whole blood from ten HLA-typed healthy donors was used as the source from which PBMCs were isolated. Unstimulated CD4+ non-regulatory T cells were FACS-sorted to map the origin of alloreactive clones. About this clone: The specificity of this receptor is unknown. No clone much larger than this one lies a single base away; base qualities are absent.

Libraries were built with the immunoSEQ multiplex PCR assay. Around 92,000 TCR templates per sample were assayed by the deep sequencing platform. Genomic DNA extracted from sorted T cells was used for TCRbeta CDR3 sequencing. In the source study's methods: The R programming language was used for clonal analysis of TCRbeta CDR3 data. Unstimulated samples were compared with post-reaction CFSE-low samples to define alloreactive CD4+ and CD8+ clones. Alloreactive CD4+ clones were assigned to regulatory or non-regulatory origin by matching sequences to sorted unstimulated Treg and non-Treg repertoires. Not all clones reach the TCRdb copy of this immuneACCESS table, which keeps in-frame sequences only. Checked studies attribute under half of the gap to unresolved V genes and leave the rest unexplained. V and J calls plus clone size are reproduced from that table; the DNA served to infer D and trimming. The sample includes approximately 90,000 clones, with around 94% observed a single time. The ten largest clonotypes hold roughly 0.29% of the sample.

The V gene is TRBV11-3 and the J gene is TRBJ1-6, and the D gene may be TRBD1, 6 bases matching. This receptor was taken from a human donor in good health. Source material: non-Treg CD4+ T cells sorted from blood. The cell subset or site label, as the study defines it: FACS-sorted unstimulated CD4+ non-regulatory T cells. The CDR3 protein: CASSLDRGGLSYNSPLHF. The sequenced DNA: TGTGCCAGCAGCTTAGATCGGGGGGGCCTCTCCTATAATTCACCCCTCCACTTT.